This is a list of T cell receptor beta chains from one sample in a study of response to subunit inactivated influenza vaccine. TCRdb analysed the RT-PCR reads with MiXCR anew, one entry per CDR3 protein. The repertoire has about 520,000 distinct CDR3 sequences, approximately 7.8% of them found once; the top ten carry over 10%. The sequences come from PBMCs from blood, collected less than 30 months after vaccination. Every receptor here comes from a man aged 50 to 69 who received an inactivated influenza vaccine. Each CDR3 is given with its conserved first and last residue. D genes are given only for firm matches. Rows give clone size only sometimes, using once, few, many, or a class for an expanded clone.

v_gene,len,abundance,d_gene,j_gene,CDR3nt,CDR3aa
TRBV3-1,15,few,TRBD2,TRBJ2-7,TGTGCCAGCAGCGAACTAGCGGGGGGCTCCTACGAGCAGTACTTC,CASSELAGGSYEQYF
TRBV12-3/TRBV12-4,14,many,-,TRBJ1-2,TGTGCCAGCAGTCCGAAAGGAGCTAACTATGGCTACACCTTC,CASSPKGANYGYTF
TRBV10-3,14,few,-,TRBJ2-7,TGTGCCATCAGTGAGGGTGGCAGGGCGTACGAGCAGTACTTC,CAISEGGRAYEQYF
TRBV6-6,12,-,-,TRBJ1-1,TGTGCCAGCAGAGACAGACGACCTGAAGCTTTCTTT,CASRDRRPEAFF
TRBV28,14,few,-,TRBJ2-7,TGTGCCAGCAGGGCCGGAACTTCCAACTACGAGCAGTACTTC,CASRAGTSNYEQYF
TRBV7-2,16,many,TRBD1,TRBJ1-1,TGTGCCAGCAGCCCGGACAGGGTGGGAGTTGGCACTGAAGCTTTCTTT,CASSPDRVGVGTEAFF
TRBV2,16,few,-,TRBJ2-6,TGTGCCACCACTACACAATCCCAGGGGGGGGCCAACGTCCTGACTTTC,CATTTQSQGGANVLTF
TRBV5-4,14,-,-,TRBJ2-3,TGTGCCAGCAGCTTTCGATCGGGGGAAGATACGCAGTATTTT,CASSFRSGEDTQYF
TRBV25-1,14,few,-,TRBJ1-2,TGTGCCAGCAGTGACTACGGAGCTAACTATGGCTACACCTTC,CASSDYGANYGYTF
TRBV4-1,16,-,-,TRBJ2-5,TGCGCCAGCAGCCAAGATTCCGCGGACCTCAAGGTGACCCAGTACTTC,CASSQDSADLKVTQYF
TRBV5-6,15,few,TRBD1,TRBJ1-1,TGTGCCAGCAGCCCAGAGGGGGCCCTTAGCACTGAAGCTTTCTTT,CASSPEGALSTEAFF
TRBV7-2,13,-,-,TRBJ2-1,TGTGCCACCAGCTCCCGGGGGCTGGGTGAGCAGTTCTTC,CATSSRGLGEQFF
TRBV12-3/TRBV12-4,16,-,TRBD2,TRBJ2-2,TGTGCCAGCAGCTTGCGACTAGCGGGAAACACCGGGGAGCTGTTTTTT,CASSLRLAGNTGELFF
TRBV4-3,15,many,-,TRBJ2-3,TGCGCCAGCAGCCAAGGAAGGACTAGCACAGATACGCAGTATTTT,CASSQGRTSTDTQYF
TRBV5-1,14,many,-,TRBJ2-5,TGCGCCAGCAGCTTGGAAGGGCGAGGGGAGACCCAGTACTTC,CASSLEGRGETQYF
TRBV24-1,13,-,-,TRBJ2-7,TGTGCCACCAGTTCGGGGGACTCCTACGAGCAGTACTTC,CATSSGDSYEQYF
TRBV5-5,16,-,-,TRBJ2-7,TGTGCCAGCAGCCCGGGACTTATGGCCCTCTACTACGAGCAGTACTTC,CASSPGLMALYYEQYF
TRBV4-3,16,many,TRBD2,TRBJ2-3,TGCGCCAGCAGCCAAGAAGTGCTAGCGGGAACAGATACGCAGTATTTT,CASSQEVLAGTDTQYF
TRBV6-5,16,-,-,TRBJ2-1,TGTGCCAGCAGTCTCACTCCAGACAGGTCCTACAATGAGCAGTTCTTC,CASSLTPDRSYNEQFF
TRBV11-2,15,-,TRBD1,TRBJ2-7,TGTGCCAGCAGCTACGGGACAGGGGGTCGATACGAGCAGTACTTC,CASSYGTGGRYEQYF
TRBV29-1,14,many,TRBD2,TRBJ2-5,TGCAGCCCCACACTAGCGGGATTACAGGAGACCCAGTACTTC,CSPTLAGLQETQYF
TRBV10-3,12,many,-,TRBJ2-7,TGTGCCATCAGTGAGGGGTCCCACGAGCAGTACTTC,CAISEGSHEQYF
TRBV5-1,15,-,TRBD1,TRBJ2-5,TGCGCCAGCAGCTCCCAAGGACAGGGGACAGAGACCCAGTACTTC,CASSSQGQGTETQYF
TRBV29-1,17,-,TRBD2,TRBJ2-1,TGCAGCGTTGAAGCCCCTAAGCGGGACTCCTCCTACAATGAGCAGTTCTTC,CSVEAPKRDSSYNEQFF
TRBV11-1,21,-,TRBD2,TRBJ2-1,TGTGCCAGCAGCTTCATACTCCGGGACTACATTAATCCCGGCTCCTACAATGAGCAGTTCTTC,CASSFILRDYINPGSYNEQFF
TRBV5-1,13,many,-,TRBJ1-4,TGCGCCAGCAGCATCAATTATAATGAAAAACTGTTTTTT,CASSINYNEKLFF
TRBV5-1,15,few,-,TRBJ2-7,TGCGCCAGCAGCTTGGACGGGACGGACCCCTACGAGCAGTACTTC,CASSLDGTDPYEQYF
TRBV7-9,14,few,-,TRBJ1-4,TGTGCCAGCAGCTCCAAGGGCCCCAATGAAAAACTGTTTTTT,CASSSKGPNEKLFF
TRBV7-2,14,few,-,TRBJ2-2,TGTGCCAGCAGCTTAACAGCGGGTGCCGGGGAGCTGTTTTTT,CASSLTAGAGELFF
TRBV7-3,14,few,-,TRBJ2-5,TGTGCCAGCAGCTTATTTGGCAGACAAGAGACCCAGTACTTC,CASSLFGRQETQYF
TRBV3-1,13,few,-,TRBJ1-5,TGTGCCAGCAGCCAAGAGGGCAGTTTACCCCAGCATTTT,CASSQEGSLPQHF
TRBV20-1,13,-,-,TRBJ2-1,TGCAGTGCTAGTTGGCCTAGAGGAAATGAGCAGTTCTTC,CSASWPRGNEQFF
TRBV20-1,13,few,-,TRBJ1-1,TGCAGTGCTAGAGATTTAGGGAACACTGAAGCTTTCTTT,CSARDLGNTEAFF